One sample yielded the 30 T cell receptor beta chains listed below, sequenced in a study of T cell responses to AZD1222 COVID-19 vaccine. Libraries were prepared by immunoSEQ multiplex PCR; TCRdb keeps only in-frame clonotypes and omits some of them. Here the sample spans about 94,000 clones, roughly 89% being singletons. Source: peripheral blood, taken on day 0 of AZD1222 vaccination. These receptors came from an adult in good health.

The count of this clone is one. The CDR3 DNA is TGTGCCACCAGCAGGGGGGGGCCGGCGAGCTCCTACGAGCAGTACTTC. This sequence encodes CATSRGGPASSYEQYF. The chain uses TRBV15 and TRBJ2-7; perhaps TRBD2 as D (7 bases). The CDR3 consists of 16 residues. V dropped 3 bases and J dropped 0 bases, with 15 bases sitting between them. Germline CDR1 and CDR2: LNHNV and YYDKDF (reference sequence).

This clone was counted between two and nine times. This sequence joins TRBV10-3 and TRBJ2-7; D not certain. V was pared by 4 bases and J by 2 bases, with 6 bases between. The CDR3 has 12 amino acids. The V gene's germline CDR1 is ENHRY and CDR2 SYGVKD. CDR3 bases: TGTGCCATCAGTGGCGGTGCCTACGAGCAGTACTTC. Protein product: CAISGGAYEQYF.

The sample holds a few counts of this clone. This chain joins TRBV19 and TRBJ1-1; D ambiguous. CDR3 length: 13 residues. Germline CDR1 LNHDA, CDR2 SQIVND (reference sequence). Trimming cost V 5 bases and J 4 bases, with 11 bases left between them. The CDR3 region is CASSQRSGTEAFF. CDR3 nucleotides: TGTGCCAGTAGTCAACGGTCGGGCACTGAAGCTTTCTTT.

This chain uses TRBV5-1 with TRBJ1-2; D gene ambiguous. Per germline, CDR1 SGHRS and CDR2 YFSETQ. The V and J ends lost 4 bases and 4 bases respectively, with 14 bases between them. This CDR3 contains 14 residues. In DNA, the CDR3 is TGCGCCAGCAGCCCGTCTGGCGGAGTCTATGGCTACACCTTC. Its protein product is CASSPSGGVYGYTF.

The chain employs TRBV5-1 and TRBJ2-1, with D perhaps being TRBD1 or TRBD2 (6 bases each). The CDR3 is 14 residues long. Trimming removed 2 bases from V and 5 bases from J, with 11 bases in between. Germline CDR1 and CDR2: SGHRS and YFSETQ. The CDR3 DNA reads as TGCGCCAGCAGCTTTCGGGGGCTCCACAATGAGCAGTTCTTC. It translates to CASSFRGLHNEQFF.

This chain links TRBV11-2 with TRBJ1-1; D perhaps matches TRBD1 (6 bases). Trimming stripped 8 bases from V and 2 bases from J, with 15 bases between. Germline CDR1 reads SGHAT; CDR2 reads FQNNGV. The CDR3 is 14 amino acids. CDR3 DNA sequence: TGTGCCAGCTCGGGCGGACAGATAAACACTGAAGCTTTCTTT. Residues: CASSGGQINTEAFF. Together with reference TRBV11-2 and TRBJ1-1, the CDR3 gives the full variable domain: EAGVAQSPRYKIIEKRQSVAFWCNPISGHATLYWYQQILGQGPKLLIQFQNNGVVDDSQLPKDRFSAERLKGVDSTLKIQPAKLEDSAVYLCASSGGQINTEAFFGQGTRLTVV.

The chain carries TRBV7-9 and TRBJ2-2; tentative D call: TRBD2 (6 bases). Trimming stripped 1 base from V and 2 bases from J, with 8 bases between. In germline, CDR1 is SEHNR, CDR2 FQNEAQ (reference sequence). The CDR3 extends over 15 amino acids. CDR3 bases: TGTGCCAGCAGCTTAGTAGCGGTAAACACCGGGGAGCTGTTTTTT. Protein sequence: CASSLVAVNTGELFF.

V is TRBV12-3 or TRBV12-4 and J is TRBJ1-5; D is unclear. CDR3 length equals 13 residues. Trimming took 7 bases from V and 0 from J, leaving 7 bases between them. The CDR3, as DNA: TGTGCCAGCACTGAATATAGCAATCAGCCCCAGCATTTT. Its protein is CASTEYSNQPQHF.

The rearrangement uses TRBV6-5 and TRBJ2-1; D may be TRBD1 (6 bases). CDR1 is MNHEY, CDR2 SVGAGI, per germline. Trimming cost V 0 bases and J 4 bases, with 13 bases left between them. The CDR3 runs to 16 residues. This CDR3 is CASSYSYRTAYNEQFF. CDR3 sequence (DNA): TGTGCCAGCAGTTACTCGTATAGGACAGCTTACAATGAGCAGTTCTTC.

Comment on this clone: Other DNA sequences of this sample code for an identical CDR3. This rearrangement joins TRBV9 to TRBJ2-3; no clear D gene. CDR3 length: 15 residues. V was clipped by 0 bases and J by 0 bases, with 8 bases between them. Germline CDR1 SGDLS, CDR2 YYNGEE. In nucleotides, the CDR3 is TGTGCCAGCAGCGTAGGAGGAGCTAGCACAGATACGCAGTATTTT. Protein product: CASSVGGASTDTQYF.

J is TRBJ2-7 and V is TRBV7-9; the match to TRBD1 covers 9 bases. J was trimmed by 4 bases and V by 1 base; bases with no gene match: 2. CDR1 is SEHNR, CDR2 FQNEAQ, per germline (reference sequence). This CDR3 is 14 amino acids long. CDR3 region: CASSLGQGVYEQYF. In nucleotides, the CDR3 is TGTGCCAGCAGCTTAGGACAGGGGGTATACGAGCAGTACTTC.

The rearrangement uses TRBV19 and TRBJ2-4; TRBD1 matches at 8 bases. This CDR3 is built from 15 residues. After removal of 1 base from V and 12 bases from J, the junction contained 11 bases not matched to a gene. Germline V gene data show CDR1 as LNHDA and CDR2 as SQIVND (reference sequence). CDR3 coding DNA: TGTGCCAGTAGTATAGGACAGGGGTCTCACGCGGGTCAGTACTTC. Residues: CASSIGQGSHAGQYF.

The gene calls are TRBV7-9 and TRBJ2-7; D not certain. The CDR3 contains 14 residues. With 1 base removed from V and 7 bases from J, the gap between germline ends came to 14 bases. Per the germline V gene, CDR1 is SEHNR and CDR2 is FQNEAQ (reference sequence). CDR3 coding DNA: TGTGCCAGCAGCTTAGGAGTAGGGCTGGGTGAGCAGTACTTC. Translating gives CASSLGVGLGEQYF.

This chain joins TRBV7-8 and TRBJ2-1, with D tentatively TRBD2 (6 bases). Trimming removed 6 bases at V and 4 bases at J, with 16 bases between. This CDR3 has 15 amino acids. Germline values: CDR1 SGHVS, CDR2 FQNEAQ. CDR3 protein: CASRVREDFYNEQFF. The CDR3 nucleotides read TGTGCCAGCAGGGTGCGGGAAGATTTTTACAATGAGCAGTTCTTC.

In regard to this clone: At one boundary the junction diverges from the germline segment, which might be a read error. The V gene is TRBV3-1 (or the pseudogene TRBV3-2), the J gene TRBJ1-3; the D is unclear. Per germline, CDR1 LGHDT and CDR2 YNNKEL (reference sequence). This CDR3 comprises 13 residues. CDR3: CASRQGSGNTIYF. Written as DNA, the CDR3 is TGTGCCAGCAGACAAGGGTCCGGAAACACCATATATTTT.

The chain links TRBV4-1 to TRBJ1-2; 7 nucleotides line up with TRBD1. Per the germline V gene, CDR1 is MGHRA and CDR2 is YSYEKL. V shed 4 bases and J 5 bases; nucleotides not matched to a gene: 13. The CDR3 loop spans 16 amino acids. CDR3 amino acids: CASSLRQGDLGYGYTF. For the CDR3, the DNA is TGCGCCAGCAGCCTCAGACAGGGCGATTTGGGGTATGGCTACACCTTC.

The gene calls are TRBV4-3 and TRBJ1-2, with 10 bases fitting TRBD1. Trimming cost V 2 bases and J 2 bases; bases outside gene matches: 5. This CDR3 has 16 amino acids. Germline V CDR1 and CDR2: LGHNA, YSLEER. CDR3 amino acids: CASSQRRDRGNYGYTF. The CDR3 DNA follows: TGCGCCAGCAGCCAACGTCGGGACAGGGGAAACTATGGCTACACCTTC.

The chain recombines TRBV3-1 (or the pseudogene TRBV3-2) with TRBJ1-2; D is perhaps TRBD1 (5 bases). Germline lookup yields CDR1 LGHDT and CDR2 YNNKEL (reference sequence). Between the trimmed V and J ends, which lost 0 bases and 6 bases, there was a span of 14 bases. The CDR3 extends over 15 amino acids. The DNA for the CDR3 is TGTGCCAGCAGCCAAGATATGGCGGGGCAACATGGCTACACCTTC. It specifies CASSQDMAGQHGYTF.

This chain joins TRBV4-1 and TRBJ2-7; D perhaps matches TRBD2 (6 bases). The CDR3 extends over 18 amino acids. CDR1 and CDR2 from the germline V gene are MGHRA and YSYEKL. Trimming shortened V by 1 base and J by 4 bases, and 23 bases separated the two germline ends. CDR3 loop: CASSQVIRPGLGEYEQYF. The CDR3 DNA reads TGCGCCAGCAGCCAAGTTATACGACCGGGACTTGGAGAATACGAGCAGTACTTC.

V and J are TRBV5-1 and TRBJ2-1; no definite D call. Trimming took off 0 bases at V and 9 bases at J, with 7 bases between the two ends. The germline CDR1 and CDR2 sequences are SGHRS and YFSETQ. CDR3 length: 12 amino acids. Here the CDR3 reads CASSLEGPEQFF. The CDR3 nucleotides are TGCGCCAGCAGCTTGGAGGGCCCTGAGCAGTTCTTC.

CDR3 nucleotides: TGTGCCAGGGCGGGAGCAGACGGAAACGAACGCTACACCTTC. Translating it yields CARAGADGNERYTF. The chain is built from TRBV2 and TRBJ1-2, with D uncertain. Trimming left V 9 bases short and J 9 bases short, with 23 bases between. From germline, CDR1 is SNHLY and CDR2 FYNNEI. The CDR3 totals 14 residues.

This chain links TRBV18 with TRBJ1-2, with a possible D match to TRBD1 (6 bases). CDR3 length equals 15 residues. CDR1 is KGHSH, CDR2 LQKENI, per germline. V lost 2 bases to trimming and J lost 5 bases, with 15 bases between them. CDR3 DNA: TGTGCCAGCTCACCAGGGGCAGGGGACTTTTATGGCTACACCTTC. It yields the protein CASSPGAGDFYGYTF.

This rearrangement joins TRBV4-3 to TRBJ2-3; TRBD2 might be the D (5 bases). CDR1 is LGHNA, CDR2 YSLEER, per germline. This CDR3 is 16 amino acids long. V lost 4 bases and J 2 bases, leaving 16 bases between the germline ends. CDR3: CASSPWRADNTDTQYF. The CDR3 DNA reads TGCGCCAGCAGCCCCTGGCGAGCGGATAACACAGATACGCAGTATTTT.

CDR3 coding DNA: TGTGCCAGCAGCGTAGGGGGGACATGGCATGAAGCTTTCTTT. This encodes CASSVGGTWHEAFF. The chain carries TRBV9 and TRBJ1-1, with D maybe TRBD1 (6 bases). The germline V gene has CDR1 SGDLS and CDR2 YYNGEE. This CDR3 is 14 amino acids long. V dropped 0 bases and J dropped 7 bases, with 13 bases sitting between them.

The gene calls are TRBV19 and TRBJ2-7, with D uncertain. The CDR3 length is 12 residues. The germline V gene has CDR1 LNHDA and CDR2 SQIVND (reference sequence). V was cut by 5 bases and J by 1 base, with 6 bases left in between. The CDR3 here is CASSSQSYEQYF. The DNA of the CDR3 is TGTGCCAGTAGTTCACAGTCCTACGAGCAGTACTTC. The full variable domain, in which reference TRBV19 and TRBJ2-7 provide the parts outside the CDR3, is DGGITQSPKYLFRKEGQNVTLSCEQNLNHDAMYWYRQDPGQGLRLIYYSQIVNDFQKGDIAEGYSVSREKKESFPLTVTSAQKNPTAFYLCASSSQSYEQYFGPGTRLTVT.

This clone has a handful of counts. V and J are TRBV7-8 and TRBJ2-7; 8 bases match TRBD1. The germline gives CDR1 SGHVS, CDR2 FQNEAQ. Trimming cost V 8 bases and J 0 bases; bases outside gene matches: 12. This CDR3 has 16 residues. DNA for the CDR3: TGTGCCAGCCGCGTCCAGGGGGCAGGGAGCTCCTACGAGCAGTACTTC. As protein: CASRVQGAGSSYEQYF.

V gene TRBV7-9 combines with J gene TRBJ1-1, with D unresolved. Trimming took 5 bases from V and 4 from J, leaving 5 bases between them. Germline-derived CDR1 and CDR2 are SEHNR and FQNEAQ (reference sequence). This CDR3 region has 11 residues. CDR3 amino acids: CASSPGTEAFF. In nucleotides, the CDR3 is TGTGCCAGCAGCCCCGGCACTGAAGCTTTCTTT.

This clone was counted a single time. The CDR3 nucleotides are TGTGCCAGCAGCCCTCAGACAGGGGGCACTGAAGCTTTCTTT. Translation: CASSPQTGGTEAFF. The V and J genes are TRBV6-4 and TRBJ1-1, with 9 bases that match TRBD1. This CDR3 is 14 amino acids long. Germline CDR1 reads MRHNA; CDR2 reads SNTAGT. The V and J ends lost 6 bases and 4 bases, in that order; junction bases with no gene match: 6.

The rearrangement uses TRBV7-3 and TRBJ2-5; the D call may be TRBD1 or TRBD2 (6 bases each). Germline CDR1 is SGHTA and CDR2 is FQGTGA. This CDR3 is built from 14 residues. Trimming shortened V by 5 bases and J by 5 bases, and 15 bases separated the two germline ends. The CDR3 sequence is CASSPSGARETQYF. CDR3 nucleotide sequence: TGTGCCAGCAGCCCCTCGGGGGCCCGGGAGACCCAGTACTTC.

This clone was counted a single time. The chain joins TRBV5-1 to TRBJ2-3, with unresolved D. Trimming removed 3 bases from V and 1 base from J, with 12 bases in between. Germline V CDR1 and CDR2: SGHRS, YFSETQ. This CDR3 comprises 15 residues. CDR3 in amino acids: CASSYRRGGTDTQYF. The CDR3 bases are TGCGCCAGCAGCTACCGACGTGGGGGCACAGATACGCAGTATTTT.